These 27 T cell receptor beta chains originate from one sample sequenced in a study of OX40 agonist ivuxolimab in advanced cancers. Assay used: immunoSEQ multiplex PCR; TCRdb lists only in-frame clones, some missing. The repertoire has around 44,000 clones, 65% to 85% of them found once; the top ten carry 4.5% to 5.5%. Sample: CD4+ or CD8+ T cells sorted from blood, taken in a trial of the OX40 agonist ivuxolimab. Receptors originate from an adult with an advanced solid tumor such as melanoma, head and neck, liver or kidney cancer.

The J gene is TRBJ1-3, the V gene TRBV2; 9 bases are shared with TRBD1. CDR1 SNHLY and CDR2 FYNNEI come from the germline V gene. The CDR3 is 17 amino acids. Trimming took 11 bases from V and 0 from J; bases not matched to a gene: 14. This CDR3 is CACAFGQGIYSGNTIYF. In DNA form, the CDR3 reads TGTGCCTGCGCCTTTGGACAGGGGATCTACTCTGGAAACACCATATATTTT. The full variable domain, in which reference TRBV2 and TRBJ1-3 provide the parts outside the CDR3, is EPEVTQTPSHQVTQMGQEVILRCVPISNHLYFYWYRQILGQKVEFLVSFYNNEISEKSEIFDDQFSVERPDGSNFTLKIRSTKLEDSAMYFCACAFGQGIYSGNTIYFGEGSWLTVV.

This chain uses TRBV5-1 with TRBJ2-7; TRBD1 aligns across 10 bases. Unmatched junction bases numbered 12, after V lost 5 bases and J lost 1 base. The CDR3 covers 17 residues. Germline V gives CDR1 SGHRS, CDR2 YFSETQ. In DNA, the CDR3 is TGCGCCAGCAGTGAAGGGACAGGGGAACCTAAATCCTACGAGCAGTACTTC. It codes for CASSEGTGEPKSYEQYF. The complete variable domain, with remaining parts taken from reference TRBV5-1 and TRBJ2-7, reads KAGVTQTPRYLIKTRGQQVTLSCSPISGHRSVSWYQQTPGQGLQFLFEYFSETQRNKGNFPGRFSGRQFSNSRSEMNVSTLELGDSALYLCASSEGTGEPKSYEQYFGPGTRLTVT.

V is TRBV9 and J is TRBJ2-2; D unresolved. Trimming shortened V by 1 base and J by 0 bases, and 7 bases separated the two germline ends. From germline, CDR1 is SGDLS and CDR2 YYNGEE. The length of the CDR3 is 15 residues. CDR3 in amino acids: CASSVRAANTGELFF. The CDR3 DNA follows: TGTGCCAGCAGCGTACGGGCTGCGAACACCGGGGAGCTGTTTTTT.

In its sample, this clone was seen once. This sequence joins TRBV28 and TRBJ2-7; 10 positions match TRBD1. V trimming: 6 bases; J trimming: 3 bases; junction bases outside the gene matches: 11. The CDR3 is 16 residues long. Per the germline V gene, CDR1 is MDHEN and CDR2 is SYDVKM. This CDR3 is CASSTLPGQGSYEQYF. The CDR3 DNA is TGTGCCAGCAGCACACTTCCGGGACAGGGGAGCTACGAGCAGTACTTC.

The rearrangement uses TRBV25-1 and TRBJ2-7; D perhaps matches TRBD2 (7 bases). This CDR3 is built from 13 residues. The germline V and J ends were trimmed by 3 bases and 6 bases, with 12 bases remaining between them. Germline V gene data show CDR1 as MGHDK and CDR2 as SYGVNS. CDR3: CASSEGRGGEQYF. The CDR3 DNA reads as TGTGCCAGCAGTGAGGGTAGGGGGGGCGAGCAGTACTTC.

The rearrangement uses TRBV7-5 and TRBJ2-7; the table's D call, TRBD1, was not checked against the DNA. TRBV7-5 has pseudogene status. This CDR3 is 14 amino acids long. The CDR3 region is CVRSYDSPTYEQYF. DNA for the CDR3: TGTGTCAGAAGCTACGACAGCCCCACCTACGAGCAGTACTTC.

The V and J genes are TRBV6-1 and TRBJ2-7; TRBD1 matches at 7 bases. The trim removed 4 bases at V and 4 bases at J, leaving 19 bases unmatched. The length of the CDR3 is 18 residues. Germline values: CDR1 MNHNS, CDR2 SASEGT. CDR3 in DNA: TGTGCCAGCAGTGGCCTTCCGGGACAGTTTTTACGTTCGTACGAGCAGTACTTC. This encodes CASSGLPGQFLRSYEQYF.

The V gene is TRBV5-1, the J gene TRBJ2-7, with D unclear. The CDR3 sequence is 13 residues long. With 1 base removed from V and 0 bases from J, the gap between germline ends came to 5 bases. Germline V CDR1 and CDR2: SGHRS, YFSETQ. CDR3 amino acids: CASSLSSSYEQYF. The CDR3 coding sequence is TGCGCCAGCAGCTTGTCTAGCTCCTACGAGCAGTACTTC.

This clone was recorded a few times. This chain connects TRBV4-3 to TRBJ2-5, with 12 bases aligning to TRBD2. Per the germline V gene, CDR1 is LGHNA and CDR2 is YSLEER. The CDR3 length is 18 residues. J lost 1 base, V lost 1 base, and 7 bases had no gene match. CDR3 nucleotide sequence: TGCGCCAGCAGCCAAGGGACTAGCGGGATGAGGTCCCAAGAGACCCAGTACTTC. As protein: CASSQGTSGMRSQETQYF.

This chain's CDR3 is CASSEGGTTYVYGYTF. CDR3 coding DNA: TGTGCCAGCAGTGAGGGCGGGACCACTTACGTCTATGGCTACACCTTC. The chain has TRBV6-1 and TRBJ1-2; D may be TRBD1 (5 bases). The length of the CDR3 is 16 residues. Germline loops: CDR1 MNHNS, CDR2 SASEGT. Trimming left V 3 bases short and J 4 bases short, with 18 bases between.

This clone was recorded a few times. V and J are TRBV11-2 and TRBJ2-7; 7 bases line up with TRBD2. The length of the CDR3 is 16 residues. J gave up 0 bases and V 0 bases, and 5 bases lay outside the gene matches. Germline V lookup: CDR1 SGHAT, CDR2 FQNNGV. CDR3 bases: TGTGCCAGCAGCTTAGATGGGGGAGGGAGCTCCTACGAGCAGTACTTC. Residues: CASSLDGGGSSYEQYF.

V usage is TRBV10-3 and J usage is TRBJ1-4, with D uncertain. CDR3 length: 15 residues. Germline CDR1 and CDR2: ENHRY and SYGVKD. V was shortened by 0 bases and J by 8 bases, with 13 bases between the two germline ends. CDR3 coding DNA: TGTGCCATCAGTGAGTCGTTCGGGGATAGGGAAAAACTGTTTTTT. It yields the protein CAISESFGDREKLFF.

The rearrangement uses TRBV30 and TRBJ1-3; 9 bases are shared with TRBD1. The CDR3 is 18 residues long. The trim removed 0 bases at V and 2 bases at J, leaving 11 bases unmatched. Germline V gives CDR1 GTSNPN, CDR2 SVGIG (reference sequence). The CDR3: CAWSVADRGTWPGNTIYF. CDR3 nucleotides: TGTGCCTGGAGTGTGGCGGACAGGGGAACCTGGCCTGGAAACACCATATATTTT.

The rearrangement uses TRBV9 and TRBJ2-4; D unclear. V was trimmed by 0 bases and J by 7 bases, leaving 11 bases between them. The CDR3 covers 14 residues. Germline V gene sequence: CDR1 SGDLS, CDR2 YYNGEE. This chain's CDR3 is CASSVEPSGNIQYF. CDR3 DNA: TGTGCCAGCAGCGTAGAACCCTCCGGGAACATTCAGTACTTC.

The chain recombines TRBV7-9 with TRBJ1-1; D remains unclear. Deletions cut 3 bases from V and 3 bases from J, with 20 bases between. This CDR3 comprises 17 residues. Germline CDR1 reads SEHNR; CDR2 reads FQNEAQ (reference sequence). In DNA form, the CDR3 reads TGTGCCAGCAGCTTGCTAGACTCGGACTACCGAGACACTGAAGCTTTCTTT. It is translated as CASSLLDSDYRDTEAFF.

The CDR3: CASRSQGGSGEQYF. The DNA of the CDR3 is TGTGCCAGCAGGTCCCAAGGGGGTTCTGGCGAGCAGTACTTC. This chain links TRBV7-8 with TRBJ2-7; a possible D gene is TRBD1 (6 bases). Trimming took off 6 bases at V and 6 bases at J, with 18 bases between the two ends. This CDR3 spans 14 amino acids. Germline V gene data show CDR1 as SGHVS and CDR2 as FQNEAQ.

The CDR3 loop is CASSLGRWNTEAFF. In nucleotides, the CDR3 is TGTGCCAGCAGTTTGGGGAGGTGGAACACTGAAGCTTTCTTT. The V gene is TRBV28, the J gene TRBJ1-1; D ambiguous. The germline V gene has CDR1 MDHEN and CDR2 SYDVKM. Trimming stripped 3 bases from V and 1 base from J, with 9 bases between. This CDR3 is 14 amino acids long. Complete variable domain (other parts from reference TRBV28 and TRBJ1-1): DVKVTQSSRYLVKRTGEKVFLECVQDMDHENMFWYRQDPGLGLRLIYFSYDVKMKEKGDIPEGYSVSREKKERFSLILESASTNQTSMYLCASSLGRWNTEAFFGQGTRLTVV.

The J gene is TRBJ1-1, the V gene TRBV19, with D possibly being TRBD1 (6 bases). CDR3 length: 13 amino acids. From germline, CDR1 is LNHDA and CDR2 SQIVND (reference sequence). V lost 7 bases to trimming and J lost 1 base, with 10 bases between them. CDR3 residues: CASKKQGNTEAFF. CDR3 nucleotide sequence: TGTGCCAGTAAGAAACAGGGGAACACTGAAGCTTTCTTT.

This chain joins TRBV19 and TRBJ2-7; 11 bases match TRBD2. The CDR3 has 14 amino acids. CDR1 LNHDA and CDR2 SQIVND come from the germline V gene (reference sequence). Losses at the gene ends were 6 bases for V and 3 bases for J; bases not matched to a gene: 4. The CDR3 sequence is CASRRLAGNYEQYF. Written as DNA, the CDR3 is TGTGCCAGTAGGAGACTAGCGGGAAACTACGAGCAGTACTTC.

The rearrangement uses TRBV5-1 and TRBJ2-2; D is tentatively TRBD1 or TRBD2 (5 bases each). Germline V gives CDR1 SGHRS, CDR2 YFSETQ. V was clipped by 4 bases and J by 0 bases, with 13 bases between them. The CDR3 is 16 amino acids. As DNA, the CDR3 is TGCGCCAGCAGCCCAACGGGACGTTCGAACACCGGGGAGCTGTTTTTT. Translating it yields CASSPTGRSNTGELFF.

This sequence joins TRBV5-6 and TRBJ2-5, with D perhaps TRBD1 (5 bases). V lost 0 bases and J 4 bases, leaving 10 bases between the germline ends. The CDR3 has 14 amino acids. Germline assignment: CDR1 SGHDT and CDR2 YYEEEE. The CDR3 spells CASSLATGTETQYF. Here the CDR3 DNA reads TGTGCCAGCAGCTTGGCCACAGGTACAGAGACCCAGTACTTC.

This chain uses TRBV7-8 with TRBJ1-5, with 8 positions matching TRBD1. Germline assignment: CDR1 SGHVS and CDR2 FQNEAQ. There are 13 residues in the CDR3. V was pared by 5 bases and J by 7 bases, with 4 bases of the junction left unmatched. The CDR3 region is CASSPGGRQPQHF. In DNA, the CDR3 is TGTGCCAGCAGCCCAGGGGGCAGGCAGCCCCAGCATTTT.

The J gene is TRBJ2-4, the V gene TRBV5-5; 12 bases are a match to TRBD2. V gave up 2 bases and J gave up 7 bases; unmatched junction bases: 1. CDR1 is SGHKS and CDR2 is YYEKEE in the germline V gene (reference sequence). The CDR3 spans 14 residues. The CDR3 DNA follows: TGTGCCAGCAGCTTTGGGACTAGCGGGAACATTCAGTACTTC. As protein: CASSFGTSGNIQYF.

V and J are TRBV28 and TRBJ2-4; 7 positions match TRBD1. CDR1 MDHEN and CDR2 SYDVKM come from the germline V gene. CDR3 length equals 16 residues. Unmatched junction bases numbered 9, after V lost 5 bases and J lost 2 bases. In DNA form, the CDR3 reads TGTGCCAGCAGTCTATTGGGACAGACTTCCAAAAACATTCAGTACTTC. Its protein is CASSLLGQTSKNIQYF. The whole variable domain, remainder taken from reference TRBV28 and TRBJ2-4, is DVKVTQSSRYLVKRTGEKVFLECVQDMDHENMFWYRQDPGLGLRLIYFSYDVKMKEKGDIPEGYSVSREKKERFSLILESASTNQTSMYLCASSLLGQTSKNIQYFGAGTRLSVL.

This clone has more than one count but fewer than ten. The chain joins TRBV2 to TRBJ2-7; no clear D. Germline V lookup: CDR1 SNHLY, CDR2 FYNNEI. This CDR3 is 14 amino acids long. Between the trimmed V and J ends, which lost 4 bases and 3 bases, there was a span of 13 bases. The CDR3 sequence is CASSAGLTIYEQYF. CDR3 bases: TGTGCCAGCAGTGCCGGGCTCACAATCTACGAGCAGTACTTC. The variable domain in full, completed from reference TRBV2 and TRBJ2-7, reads EPEVTQTPSHQVTQMGQEVILRCVPISNHLYFYWYRQILGQKVEFLVSFYNNEISEKSEIFDDQFSVERPDGSNFTLKIRSTKLEDSAMYFCASSAGLTIYEQYFGPGTRLTVT.

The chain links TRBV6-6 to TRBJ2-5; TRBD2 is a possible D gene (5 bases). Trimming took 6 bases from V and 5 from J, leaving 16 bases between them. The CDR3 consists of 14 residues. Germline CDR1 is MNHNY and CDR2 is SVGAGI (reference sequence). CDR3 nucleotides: TGTGCCAGCAGCCTCACCGCCCGAGGGGAGACCCAGTACTTC. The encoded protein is CASSLTARGETQYF.

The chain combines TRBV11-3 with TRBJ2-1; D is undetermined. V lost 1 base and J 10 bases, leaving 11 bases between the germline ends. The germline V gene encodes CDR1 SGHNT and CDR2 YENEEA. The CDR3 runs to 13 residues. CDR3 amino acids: CASSLAPSREQFF. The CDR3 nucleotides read TGTGCCAGCAGCTTAGCCCCATCACGGGAGCAGTTCTTC.